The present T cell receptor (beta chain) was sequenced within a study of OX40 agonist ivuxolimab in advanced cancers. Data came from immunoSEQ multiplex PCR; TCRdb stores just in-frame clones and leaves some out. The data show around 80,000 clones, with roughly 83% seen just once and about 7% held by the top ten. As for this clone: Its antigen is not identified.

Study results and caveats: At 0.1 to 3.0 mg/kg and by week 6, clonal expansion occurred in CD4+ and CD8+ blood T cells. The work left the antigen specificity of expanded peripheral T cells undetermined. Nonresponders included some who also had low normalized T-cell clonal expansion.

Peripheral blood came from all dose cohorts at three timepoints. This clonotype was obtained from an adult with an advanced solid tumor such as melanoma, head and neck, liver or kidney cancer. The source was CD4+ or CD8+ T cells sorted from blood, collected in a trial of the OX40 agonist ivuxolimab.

The chain's CDR3 is CASISLAGLTF. Written as DNA, the CDR3 is TGTGCCAGCATTAGCCTTGCGGGGTTGACCTTC. The chain links TRBV6-5 to TRBJ1-2, with D hard to call. The CDR3 has 11 amino acids. V was clipped by 7 bases and J by 14 bases, with 17 bases between them. Germline loops: CDR1 MNHEY, CDR2 SVGAGI.